One sample yielded the 30 T cell receptor beta chains listed below, sequenced in a study of beta chain features in type 1 diabetes. Overall study results and limits: Type 1 diabetes patients had TCRB CDR3s that were shorter (moderately but significantly so) in all four CD4+ subsets.

Expressed TCRB transcripts were sequenced because the isolated RNA had all been reverse transcribed beforehand. Using immunoSEQ multiplex PCR, the repertoire was profiled, and TCRdb retains in-frame clones only, with some absent. The sample contains a few hundred thousand clones, roughly 13% of which appear only once. These receptors' targets are unknown. Sequencing used naive CD4+ T cells from blood. The receptors shown here come from a woman aged 18-29 years with type 1 diabetes.

J is TRBJ1-2 and V is TRBV6-5; TRBD1 is a possible D gene (6 bases). V was clipped by 11 bases and J by 4 bases, with 11 bases between them. The CDR3 runs 11 residues. Germline lookup yields CDR1 MNHEY and CDR2 SVGAGI. CDR3 in DNA: TGTGCCTCGGGACACATCTATGGCTACACCTTC. Protein: CASGHIYGYTF.

This sequence joins TRBV28 and TRBJ1-2; D gene ambiguous. Germline V CDR1 and CDR2: MDHEN, SYDVKM. V was trimmed by 3 bases and J by 0 bases, leaving 5 bases between them. The length of the CDR3 is 13 residues. The CDR3 loop reads CASSFGANYGYTF. As DNA, the CDR3 is TGTGCCAGCAGTTTTGGAGCTAACTATGGCTACACCTTC.

The chain joins TRBV18 to TRBJ2-5; TRBD1 is a possible D gene (6 bases). The CDR3 is 14 amino acids. V lost 3 bases and J 6 bases, leaving 14 bases between the germline ends. The germline CDR1 and CDR2 sequences are KGHSH and LQKENI. The CDR3 DNA reads TGTGCCAGCTCACCGCTACAGGGAAGAAAGACCCAGTACTTC. The encoded protein is CASSPLQGRKTQYF.

This chain uses TRBV5-1 with TRBJ2-1; D is undetermined. Germline V lookup: CDR1 SGHRS, CDR2 YFSETQ. The ends were cut back, 6 bases at V and 2 bases at J, with 9 bases in the middle. The CDR3 contains 13 residues. The CDR3 DNA reads TGCGCCAGCAAGAGGAGCGCCTACAATGAGCAGTTCTTC. This gives the protein CASKRSAYNEQFF.

The rearrangement links TRBV30 to TRBJ2-7; a possible D gene is TRBD2 (6 bases). V lost 8 bases to trimming and J lost 2 bases, with 16 bases between them. This CDR3 has 13 residues. Germline CDR1 GTSNPN, CDR2 SVGIG (reference sequence). The CDR3 sequence: CATESGPTYEQYF. In DNA form, the CDR3 reads TGTGCCACCGAAAGCGGGCCGACCTACGAGCAGTACTTC.

This clone was observed a handful of times. The chain recombines TRBV2 with TRBJ2-2; D remains ambiguous. The CDR3 is made up of 15 amino acids. The V gene lost 7 bases and the J gene lost 5 bases, with 17 bases spanning the gap. Germline values: CDR1 SNHLY, CDR2 FYNNEI. CDR3 nucleotides: TGTGCCAGCACCGAGCCCTATTTTTTGACCGGGGAGCTGTTTTTT. Translation gives CASTEPYFLTGELFF.

This clone showed up just a few times. The J gene is TRBJ1-5, the V gene TRBV27; the D gene is possibly TRBD1 (5 bases). V lost 5 bases to trimming and J lost 0 bases, with 11 bases between them. The germline V gene encodes CDR1 MNHEY and CDR2 SMNVEV (reference sequence). The CDR3 spans 15 residues. The CDR3 loop is CASSPRVNSNQPQHF. The CDR3 region has the DNA TGTGCCAGCAGTCCCAGGGTTAATAGCAATCAGCCCCAGCATTTT.

The gene calls are TRBV10-3 and TRBJ2-7, with D uncertain. The CDR3 is made up of 13 amino acids. The germline CDR1 and CDR2 sequences are ENHRY and SYGVKD. V lost 4 bases and J 1 base, leaving 8 bases between the germline ends. The CDR3 region has the DNA TGTGCCATCAGTGGCGGCTTATCCTACGAGCAGTACGTC. Translating it yields CAISGGLSYEQYV.

This clone was detected a few times. CDR3 DNA: TGTGCCTGGGCTGGGGGGTCTGGAAACACCATATATTTT. Translated: CAWAGGSGNTIYF. The chain couples TRBV30 to TRBJ1-3; a weak D match, TRBD1 (5 bases). Germline CDR1 is GTSNPN and CDR2 is SVGIG (reference sequence). V lost 5 bases and J lost 1, with 9 bases in between. The CDR3 consists of 13 residues.

The chain carries TRBV18 and TRBJ1-2; 10 nucleotides match TRBD1. The CDR3 runs 14 residues. From germline, CDR1 is KGHSH and CDR2 LQKENI. V shed 4 bases and J 6 bases; nucleotides not matched to a gene: 5. The CDR3 DNA is TGTGCCAGCTCACGCGGGACAGGGGAGGATGGCTACACCTTC. Encoded protein: CASSRGTGEDGYTF.

The table lists this clone with a few counts. V usage is TRBV7-6 and J usage is TRBJ1-1, with a weak D call TRBD1 (6 bases). Looked up from germline, CDR1 is SGHVS and CDR2 is FNYEAQ. Trimming stripped 5 bases from V and 4 bases from J, with 20 bases between. The CDR3 length is 16 residues. CDR3 protein: CASSPYRAGGGTEAFF. Written as DNA, the CDR3 is TGTGCCAGCAGCCCTTATCGAGCGGGGGGCGGCACTGAAGCTTTCTTT.

The chain carries TRBV2 and TRBJ1-2, with D hard to call. Per the germline V gene, CDR1 is SNHLY and CDR2 is FYNNEI. The ends were cut back, 0 bases at V and 3 bases at J, with 8 bases in the middle. The CDR3 length is 14 residues. CDR3 amino acids: CASSEAPLDYGYTF. For the CDR3, the DNA is TGTGCCAGCAGTGAAGCGCCCCTAGACTATGGCTACACCTTC.

The V gene is TRBV20-1, the J gene TRBJ2-3; weak D call: TRBD2 (5 bases). V lost 6 bases and J lost 9, with 13 bases in between. Germline V gene sequence: CDR1 DFQATT, CDR2 SNEGSKA (reference sequence). The CDR3 contains 11 residues. The DNA for the CDR3 is TGCAGTGCCACTTCTGGAGGAACGCAGTATTTT. This gives the protein CSATSGGTQYF.

The V and J genes are TRBV18 and TRBJ1-1; 9 bases align to TRBD1. This CDR3 comprises 15 residues. CDR1 and CDR2 (germline): KGHSH, LQKENI. Trimming cost V 0 bases and J 5 bases; bases outside gene matches: 4. CDR3 nucleotides: TGTGCCAGCTCACCACCCGGGACAGGGCAGACTGAAGCTTTCTTT. It is translated as CASSPPGTGQTEAFF.

This clone was picked up a small number of times. The genes are TRBV25-1 and TRBJ2-1; tentatively, D is TRBD2 (5 bases). Trimming removed 5 bases at V and 6 bases at J, with 17 bases between. The germline V gene encodes CDR1 MGHDK and CDR2 SYGVNS. The CDR3 is 15 residues long. The CDR3 sequence is CASSKVAYRGNEQFF. For the CDR3, the DNA is TGTGCCAGCAGTAAAGTAGCGTACCGGGGCAATGAGCAGTTCTTC.

This clone was observed a few times. V usage is TRBV5-1 and J usage is TRBJ1-2; TRBD1 aligns across 8 bases. Germline trimming cut 4 bases from V and 8 bases from J; bases unmatched to any gene: 7. CDR3 length: 13 residues. Germline assignment: CDR1 SGHRS and CDR2 YFSETQ. The CDR3 bases are TGCGCCAGCAGCGGACCGGACAGGGAAGGCTACACCTTC. Encoded protein: CASSGPDREGYTF.

The rearrangement uses TRBV4-3 and TRBJ1-2; 8 bases are shared with TRBD1. The V segment lost 3 bases and the J segment 6 bases; nucleotides outside the gene matches: 3. The CDR3 has 13 amino acids. CDR1 is LGHNA, CDR2 YSLEER, per germline. DNA of the CDR3: TGCGCCAGCAGCCATACAGGGGGAGATGGCTACACCTTC. Residues: CASSHTGGDGYTF.

This chain links TRBV9 with TRBJ2-2; a possible D gene is TRBD1 (6 bases). Looked up from germline, CDR1 is SGDLS and CDR2 is YYNGEE. V lost 3 bases, J lost 7 bases, and 19 bases lay in between. The CDR3 totals 16 residues. CDR3 DNA sequence: TGTGCCAGCAGCGCGGGACAAGTCAGGGGAGACGGGGAGCTGTTTTTT. Its protein is CASSAGQVRGDGELFF.

The chain joins TRBV7-3 to TRBJ2-7; 11 nucleotides line up with TRBD2. Germline CDR1 and CDR2: SGHTA and FQGTGA. V lost 5 bases, J lost 12 bases, and 9 bases stayed unmatched. There are 13 residues in the CDR3. The DNA for the CDR3 is TGTGCCAGCAGCGGGACTAGCGGCACGAGCCTGTACTTC. It translates to CASSGTSGTSLYF.

This clone was detected only a few times. This sequence joins TRBV6-6 and TRBJ2-7; TRBD2 agrees at 10 bases. Unmatched junction bases numbered 8, after V lost 7 bases and J lost 5 bases. CDR1 and CDR2 from the germline V gene are MNHNY and SVGAGI (reference sequence). The CDR3 is made up of 14 amino acids. CDR3 sequence reads: CASTRSGGGNEQYF. In DNA, the CDR3 is TGTGCCAGCACGAGGAGCGGGGGGGGGAACGAGCAGTACTTC.

V gene TRBV7-6 combines with J gene TRBJ2-3, with D unresolved. CDR3 size: 12 residues. The V end lost 6 bases, the J end lost 5 bases, and 9 bases lay between the germline ends. CDR1 SGHVS and CDR2 FNYEAQ come from the germline V gene. CDR3 protein: CASSPSGDTQYF. The CDR3 nucleotides are TGTGCCAGCAGTCCTAGTGGAGATACGCAGTATTTT.

This clone showed up just a few times. The chain employs TRBV30 and TRBJ2-1; a weak D match, TRBD2 (6 bases). Trimming shortened V by 3 bases and J by 3 bases, and 12 bases separated the two germline ends. This CDR3 contains 14 residues. Germline CDR1 and CDR2: GTSNPN and SVGIG (reference sequence). CDR3 amino acids: CAWSRDSLYNEQFF. The CDR3 region has the DNA TGTGCCTGGAGCCGGGACTCCCTCTACAATGAGCAGTTCTTC.

This clone has only a few counts. The chain uses TRBV30 and TRBJ2-3; 8 bases align to TRBD1. The V gene end was trimmed by 4 bases and the J gene end by 4 bases; junction bases not matched to a gene: 1. Germline V gives CDR1 GTSNPN, CDR2 SVGIG (reference sequence). This CDR3 spans 12 amino acids. DNA of the CDR3: TGTGCCTGGACAGGGGGCTCAGATACGCAGTATTTT. Amino acids: CAWTGGSDTQYF.

The rearrangement uses TRBV7-3 and TRBJ2-5; TRBD2 matches at 12 bases. Germline CDR1 reads SGHTA; CDR2 reads FQGTGA. The V segment lost 1 base and the J segment 4 bases; nucleotides outside the gene matches: 4. The length of the CDR3 is 16 residues. The CDR3 DNA sequence: TGTGCCAGCAGCTTAAGACTAGCGGGAGTAGGAGAGACCCAGTACTTC. This translates into CASSLRLAGVGETQYF.

In its sample, this clone was seen a few times. The CDR3 sequence is CASSAPLDTQYF. Here the CDR3 DNA reads TGCGCCAGCAGCGCACCACTGGATACGCAGTATTTT. J is TRBJ2-3 and V is TRBV5-1; D ambiguous. Trimming cost V 4 bases and J 6 bases, with 9 bases left between them. The CDR3 totals 12 residues. CDR1 and CDR2 (germline): SGHRS, YFSETQ.

The rearrangement uses TRBV14 and TRBJ2-1, with 14 bases aligning to TRBD2. CDR1 is SGHDN, CDR2 FVKESK, per germline. The V segment lost 4 bases and the J segment 7 bases; nucleotides outside the gene matches: 3. The CDR3 length is 15 residues. The CDR3 sequence: CASSPGTSGRNEQFF. DNA for the CDR3: TGTGCCAGCAGCCCTGGGACTAGCGGGAGAAATGAGCAGTTCTTC.

This clone occurred a few times. The chain couples TRBV7-2 to TRBJ1-5, with TRBD1 matching over 10 bases. The CDR3 has 13 residues. Losses at the gene ends were 7 bases for V and 7 bases for J; bases not matched to a gene: 4. CDR1 SGHTA and CDR2 FQGNSA come from the germline V gene. In DNA form, the CDR3 reads TGTGCCAGCAACCGGGACAGGGGCCAGCCCCAGCATTTT. It is translated as CASNRDRGQPQHF.

The chain has TRBV28 and TRBJ2-7; 9 bases are shared with TRBD1. V was pared by 5 bases and J by 4 bases, with 6 bases of the junction left unmatched. From germline, CDR1 is MDHEN and CDR2 SYDVKM. The CDR3 has 14 residues. The DNA of the CDR3 is TGTGCCAGCAGTGAGGGACAGGGCCCTTACGAGCAGTACTTC. This sequence encodes CASSEGQGPYEQYF.

V gene TRBV7-9 combines with J gene TRBJ1-1, with D possibly being TRBD1 (5 bases). This CDR3 has 13 amino acids. Germline CDR1 SEHNR, CDR2 FQNEAQ (reference sequence). V lost 5 bases and J lost 1, with 8 bases in between. Written as DNA, the CDR3 is TGTGCCAGCAGCAACCAGGGGAACACTGAAGCTTTCTTT. This gives the protein CASSNQGNTEAFF.

This clone was seen a handful of times. The V gene is TRBV30, the J gene TRBJ1-1, with 7 bases that match TRBD1. In germline, CDR1 is GTSNPN, CDR2 SVGIG (reference sequence). The CDR3 sequence is 13 residues long. V was pared by 4 bases and J by 1 base, with 3 bases of the junction left unmatched. CDR3 sequence: CAWTRQGNTEAFF. The CDR3, as DNA: TGTGCCTGGACCCGACAGGGGAACACTGAAGCTTTCTTT.